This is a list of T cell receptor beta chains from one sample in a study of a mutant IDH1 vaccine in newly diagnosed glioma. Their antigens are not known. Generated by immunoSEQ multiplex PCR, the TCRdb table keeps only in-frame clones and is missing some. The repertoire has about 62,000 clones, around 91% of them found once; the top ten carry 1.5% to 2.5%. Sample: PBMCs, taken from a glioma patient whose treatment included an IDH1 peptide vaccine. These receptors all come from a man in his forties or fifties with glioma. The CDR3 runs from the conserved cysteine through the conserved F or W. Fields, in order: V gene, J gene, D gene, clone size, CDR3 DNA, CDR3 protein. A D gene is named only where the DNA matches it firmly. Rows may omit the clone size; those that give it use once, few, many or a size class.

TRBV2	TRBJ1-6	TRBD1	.	TGTGCCAGCAGTGGGACAGGGGTTCTGAGTTCACCCCTCCACTTT	CASSGTGVLSSPLHF
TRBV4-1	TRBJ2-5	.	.	TGCGCCAGCAGCCAAGCTTGGCGGTCAGAGACCCAGTACTTC	CASSQAWRSETQYF
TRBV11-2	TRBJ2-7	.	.	TGTGCCAGCAGCTTAGGGACGTGGGACCCTCATTCCTACGAGCAGTACTTC	CASSLGTWDPHSYEQYF
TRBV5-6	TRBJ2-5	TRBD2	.	TGTGCCAGCAGCAGGGGACTAGCGGAGACCCAGTACTTC	CASSRGLAETQYF
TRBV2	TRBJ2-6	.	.	TGTGCCAGCAGTGCCACTTACAGGGTCCCTGGGGCCAACGTCCTGACTTTC	CASSATYRVPGANVLTF
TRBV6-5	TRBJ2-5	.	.	TGTGCCAGCAGGGGGACGGACACCAAGAGACCCCAGTACTTC	CASRGTDTKRPQYF
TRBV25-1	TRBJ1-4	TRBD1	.	TGTGCCACCGCCCCCCAGGGACAGGCAGCAACTAATGAAAAACTGTTTTTT	CATAPQGQAATNEKLFF
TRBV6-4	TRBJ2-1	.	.	TGTGCCAGCAGTGACTCGGCCCCCTACAATGAGCAGTTCTTC	CASSDSAPYNEQFF
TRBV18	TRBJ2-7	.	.	TGTGCCAGCTCACTAACCGCGGACGCGAGCTCCTACGAGCAGTACTTC	CASSLTADASSYEQYF
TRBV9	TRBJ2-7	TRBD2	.	TGTGCCAGCAGTGCTACTAGCGGGAACTCCTACGAGCAGTACTTC	CASSATSGNSYEQYF
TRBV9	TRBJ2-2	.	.	TGTGCCAGCAGCGGAAGCTACAGGGTGGACACCGGGGAGCTGTTTTTT	CASSGSYRVDTGELFF
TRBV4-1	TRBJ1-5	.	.	TGCGCCAGCAGCCAAGGGCGAGCAGGGAAGCATCAGCCCCAGCATTTT	CASSQGRAGKHQPQHF
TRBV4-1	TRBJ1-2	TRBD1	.	TGCGCCAGCAGCCTCGCTGGGACAGGGGAGAAATCTACCTATGGCTACACCTTC	CASSLAGTGEKSTYGYTF
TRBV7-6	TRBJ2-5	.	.	TGTGCCAGCAGCTTTCCTCACGAGACCCAGTACTTC	CASSFPHETQYF
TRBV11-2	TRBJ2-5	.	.	TGTGCCAGCAGCTTAGTACTTTCGGGCTTTAAGTACCAAGAGACCCAGTACTTC	CASSLVLSGFKYQETQYF
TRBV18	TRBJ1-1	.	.	TGTGCCAGCTCGATGGGGGCATTGGGCACTGAAGCTTTCTTT	CASSMGALGTEAFF
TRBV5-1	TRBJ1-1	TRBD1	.	TGCGCCAGCAGCTTGGTGAGGGGACAGCTGAACACTGAAGCTTTCTTT	CASSLVRGQLNTEAFF
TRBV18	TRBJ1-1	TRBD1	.	TGTGCCAGCTCAGGGGAACAGGGGTTGGACACTGAAGCTTTCTTT	CASSGEQGLDTEAFF
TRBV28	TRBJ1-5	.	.	TGTGCCAGCAGACTTACAGGGTGGGGTCAGCCCCAGCATTTT	CASRLTGWGQPQHF
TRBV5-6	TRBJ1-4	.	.	TGTGCCAGCAGCTTGGGGAGGGCGGAAAAACTGTTTTTT	CASSLGRAEKLFF
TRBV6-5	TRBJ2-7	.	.	TGTGCCAGCAGTTACTCGAATCCTACATCCTACGAGCAGTACTTC	CASSYSNPTSYEQYF
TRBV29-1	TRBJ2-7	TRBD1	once	TGCAGCGCCCGTAACAGGGGCCGCGGATACGAGCAGTACTTC	CSARNRGRGYEQYF
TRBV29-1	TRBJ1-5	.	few	TGCAGCGTTTCACCCGGACCTCAACGGCCCCAGCATTTT	CSVSPGPQRPQHF
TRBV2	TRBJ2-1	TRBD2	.	TGTGGTAGCGGGAGACATGAGCAGTTCTTC	CGSGRHEQFF
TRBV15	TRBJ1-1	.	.	TGTGCCACCAGCAGAGATTTTAACACTGAAGCTTTCTTT	CATSRDFNTEAFF
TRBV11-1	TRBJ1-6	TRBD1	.	TGTGCCAGCAGCTTAGCTTCGACAGGGAGCCCTTTCCCCCTCCACTTT	CASSLASTGSPFPLHF
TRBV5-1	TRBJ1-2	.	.	TGCGCCAGCAGCTTGGGAATGGACAGATCCTATGGCTACACCTTC	CASSLGMDRSYGYTF
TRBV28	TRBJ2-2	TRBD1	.	TGTGCCAGCAGGAGACCGGGACAGGGGCCCACCGGGGAGCTGTTTTTT	CASRRPGQGPTGELFF
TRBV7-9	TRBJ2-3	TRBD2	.	TGTGCCAGCAGCTTAGCTCTAGCGGGGGGGGGCACAGATACGCAGTATTTT	CASSLALAGGGTDTQYF
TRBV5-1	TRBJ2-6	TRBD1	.	TGCGCCAGCAGCTTGAATACAGGGGGCCTGAGAGGGGCCAACGTCCTGACTTTC	CASSLNTGGLRGANVLTF
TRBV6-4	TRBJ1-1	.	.	TGTGCCAGCAGTATGACTGAGAACACTGAAGCTTTCTTT	CASSMTENTEAFF
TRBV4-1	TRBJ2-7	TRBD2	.	TGCGCCAGCAGCCAAGAACTGGCTAGCGGGATCTACGAGCAGTACTTC	CASSQELASGIYEQYF
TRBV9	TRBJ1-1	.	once	TGTGCCAGCAGCCCGTCTGGGGGGGGTGGCACTGAAGCTTTCTTT	CASSPSGGGGTEAFF
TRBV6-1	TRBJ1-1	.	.	TGTGCCAGCAGTGTTCCATCGCTCGGGGGGCGAGCTTTCTTT	CASSVPSLGGRAFF
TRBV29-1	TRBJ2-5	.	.	TGCAACCGACGGGAGAGGCGGGAGACCCAGTACTTC	CNRRERRETQYF
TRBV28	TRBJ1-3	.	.	TGTGCCAGCAAGACGGATTTACTTTCAGCTGGAAACACCATATATTTT	CASKTDLLSAGNTIYF
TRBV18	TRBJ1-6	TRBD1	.	TGTGCCAGCTCACCCGACAGGGACAATTCACCCCTCCACTTT	CASSPDRDNSPLHF
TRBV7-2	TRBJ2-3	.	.	TGTGCCAGCAGCTTATACGACCCAGATACGCAGTATTTT	CASSLYDPDTQYF
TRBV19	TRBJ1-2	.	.	TGTGCCAGTAGTATAGATCGGGGAAACTATGGCTACACCTTC	CASSIDRGNYGYTF
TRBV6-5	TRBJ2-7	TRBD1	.	TGTGCCAGCAGCCTACCGAGGGGACAGGCCTACGAGCAGTACTTC	CASSLPRGQAYEQYF
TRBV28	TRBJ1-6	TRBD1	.	TGTGCCATCGAGGACAGGGAGAAGGGGAATTCACCCCTCCACTTT	CAIEDREKGNSPLHF
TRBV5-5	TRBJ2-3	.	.	TGTGCCAGCAGCTCAACTCAGGGCATTCTTAGCACAGATACGCAGTATTTT	CASSSTQGILSTDTQYF
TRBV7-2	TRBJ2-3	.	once	TGTGCCAGCAGCTTAGAAGGCAATGTTGGCACAGATACGCAGTATTTT	CASSLEGNVGTDTQYF
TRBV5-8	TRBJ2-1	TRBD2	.	TGTGCCAGCAGCTCCTTTCTAGCGGGGGGGCCCAATGAGCAGTTCTTC	CASSSFLAGGPNEQFF
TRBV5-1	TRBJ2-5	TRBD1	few	TGCGCCAGCAGCCAGGGGACAGCGTTTAAAGAGACCCAGTACTTC	CASSQGTAFKETQYF
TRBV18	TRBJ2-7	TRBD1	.	TGTGCCAGCTCACTCGGGGACAGGGGTTTCGACGAGCAGTACTTC	CASSLGDRGFDEQYF
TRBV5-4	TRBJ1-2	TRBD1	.	TGTGCCAGCAGCTCGACAGGGCGATATGGCTACACCTTC	CASSSTGRYGYTF
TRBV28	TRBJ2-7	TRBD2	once	TGTGCCAGCAGTCTCCCCGGGACTAGGGAATTCGAGCAGTACTTC	CASSLPGTREFEQYF
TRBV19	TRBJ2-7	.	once	TGTGCCAGTAGTATGGGACTGGGGACCTACGAGCAGTACTTC	CASSMGLGTYEQYF
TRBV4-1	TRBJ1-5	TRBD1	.	TGCGCCAGCAGCCAGCCGCGACAGGGCCGGAATCAGCCCCAGCATTTT	CASSQPRQGRNQPQHF
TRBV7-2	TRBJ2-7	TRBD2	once	TGTGCCAGCAGCTTCCGTAGCGGGAGGAGCTCCTACGAGCAGTACTTC	CASSFRSGRSSYEQYF
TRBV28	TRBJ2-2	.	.	TGTGCCAGCAGTTTACGGATAACCTCGAACACCGGGGAGCTGTTTTTT	CASSLRITSNTGELFF
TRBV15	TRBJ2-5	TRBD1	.	TGTGCCACCAGCAGAGGGAGCAGGGGGGAGACCCAGTACTTC	CATSRGSRGETQYF
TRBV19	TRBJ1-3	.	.	TGTGCCAGTGCCGCCTCGAGATCTGGAAACACCATATATTTT	CASAASRSGNTIYF
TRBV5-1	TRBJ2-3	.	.	TGCGCCAGCAGGCCACAGGTTCTAAAAGATACGCAGTATTTT	CASRPQVLKDTQYF